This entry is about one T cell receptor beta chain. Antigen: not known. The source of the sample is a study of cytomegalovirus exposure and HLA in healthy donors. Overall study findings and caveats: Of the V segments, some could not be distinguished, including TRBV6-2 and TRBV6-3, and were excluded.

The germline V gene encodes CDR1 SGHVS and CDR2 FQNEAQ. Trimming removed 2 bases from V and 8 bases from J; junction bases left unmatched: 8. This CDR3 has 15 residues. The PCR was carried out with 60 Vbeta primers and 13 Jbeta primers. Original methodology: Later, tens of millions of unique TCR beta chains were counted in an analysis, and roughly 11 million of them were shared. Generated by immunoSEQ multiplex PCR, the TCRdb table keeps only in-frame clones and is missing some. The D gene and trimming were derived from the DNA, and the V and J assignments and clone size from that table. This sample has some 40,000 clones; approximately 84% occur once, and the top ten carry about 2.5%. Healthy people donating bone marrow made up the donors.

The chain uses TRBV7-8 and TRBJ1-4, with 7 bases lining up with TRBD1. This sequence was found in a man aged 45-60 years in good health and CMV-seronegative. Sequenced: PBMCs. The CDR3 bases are TGTGCCAGCAGCTTAAGTACAGGGGCCGGGGAAAAACTGTTTTTT. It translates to CASSLSTGAGEKLFF.